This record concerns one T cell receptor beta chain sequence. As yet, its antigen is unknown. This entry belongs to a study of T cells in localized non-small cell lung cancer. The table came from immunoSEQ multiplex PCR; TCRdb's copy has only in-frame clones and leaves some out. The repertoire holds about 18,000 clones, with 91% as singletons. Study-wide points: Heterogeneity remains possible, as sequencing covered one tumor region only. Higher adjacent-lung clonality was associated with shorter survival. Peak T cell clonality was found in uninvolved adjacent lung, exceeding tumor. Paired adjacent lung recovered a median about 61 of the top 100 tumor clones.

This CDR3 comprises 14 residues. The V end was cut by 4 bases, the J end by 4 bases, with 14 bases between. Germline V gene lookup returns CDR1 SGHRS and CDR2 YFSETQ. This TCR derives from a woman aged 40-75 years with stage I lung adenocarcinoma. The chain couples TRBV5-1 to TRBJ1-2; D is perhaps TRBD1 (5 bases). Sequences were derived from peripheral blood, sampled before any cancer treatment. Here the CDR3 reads CASSIADSLYGYTF. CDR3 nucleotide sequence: TGCGCCAGCAGCATTGCCGACAGTCTCTATGGCTACACCTTC.